This passage covers 23 T cell receptor beta chains from one sample sequenced in a study of T cells expressing NK-cell markers. TCRdb reprocessed the 5' RACE reads, with one entry per CDR3 protein and no DNA. The specimen's table records about 550,000 distinct CDR3 sequences. The sequenced material came from blood T cells: a sorted CD56 or NKG2C T cell subset, CD4+ or CD8+ T cells, or bulk PBMC T cells (not recorded which). Every receptor here comes from a man younger than 35 in good health.

This chain uses TRBV7-2 with TRBJ2-7; TCRdb lists TRBD2, though no DNA is available to test this call. This CDR3 spans 14 amino acids. The germline gives CDR1 SGHTA, CDR2 FQGNSA. Here the CDR3 reads CASESSGSAGEQYF.

The rearrangement links TRBV11-1 to TRBJ2-5; TCRdb calls TRBD1, which cannot be checked without DNA. The CDR3 runs 18 residues. Per the germline V gene, CDR1 is SGHAT and CDR2 is FQDESV (reference sequence). CDR3 sequence: CASSPLSPDRDRVETQYF.

This rearrangement joins TRBV7-9 to TRBJ2-1. Looked up from germline, CDR1 is SEHNR and CDR2 is FQNEAQ (reference sequence). CDR3 length: 15 amino acids. The CDR3 sequence is CASSLSGPLYNEQFF.

This chain links TRBV12-3 or TRBV12-4 with TRBJ1-1; absent DNA, TCRdb's TRBD1 call cannot be checked. The CDR3 is made up of 16 amino acids. The CDR3 loop is CASSFGTGFSSTEAFF.

The genes are TRBV3-1 and TRBJ2-1. Germline V CDR1 and CDR2: LGHDT, YNNKEL (reference sequence). The CDR3 loop spans 12 amino acids. The CDR3 spells CASSQDPTEQFF.

The chain uses TRBV7-9 and TRBJ2-7. CDR1 and CDR2 from the germline V gene are SEHNR and FQNEAQ (reference sequence). This CDR3 spans 13 amino acids. CDR3 sequence: CASSLGNSYEQYF. Variable domain in full (rest from reference TRBV7-9 and TRBJ2-7): DTGVSQNPRHKITKRGQNVTFRCDPISEHNRLYWYRQTLGQGPEFLTYFQNEAQLEKSRLLSDRFSAERPKGSFSTLEIQRTEQGDSAMYLCASSLGNSYEQYFGPGTRLTVT.

The chain links TRBV20-1 to TRBJ1-5; absent DNA, TCRdb's TRBD1 call cannot be checked. The CDR3 has 15 amino acids. Germline-derived CDR1 and CDR2 are DFQATT and SNEGSKA (reference sequence). CDR3 loop: CSARVQGQSNQPQHF.

This chain joins TRBV11-2 and TRBJ2-2; TCRdb gives TRBD2 as the D gene, but with no DNA this cannot be confirmed. Per germline, CDR1 SGHAT and CDR2 FQNNGV. CDR3 length: 16 residues. CDR3 region: CASRKTSGRANGELFF.

The chain combines TRBV6-5 with TRBJ2-7; TCRdb gives TRBD1 as the D gene, but with no DNA this cannot be confirmed. Germline V gene lookup returns CDR1 MNHEY and CDR2 SVGAGI. The CDR3 runs 16 residues. CDR3 sequence reads: CASSYPTGTGSYEQYF.

The rearrangement uses TRBV10-3 and TRBJ2-1; the D call of TRBD2 rests on TCRdb alone, since no DNA is present to check it. CDR1 and CDR2 from the germline V gene are ENHRY and SYGVKD. The CDR3 loop spans 14 amino acids. CDR3 amino acids: CAIGTSGFYNEQFF.

The V and J genes are TRBV10-3 and TRBJ2-3; TCRdb names TRBD2, which stays unverified in the absence of DNA. CDR3 length: 14 residues. Per the germline V gene, CDR1 is ENHRY and CDR2 is SYGVKD. The CDR3 sequence is CAISSGRSADTQYF.

The rearrangement joins TRBV10-3 to TRBJ1-3; TCRdb selects TRBD1, and the lack of DNA leaves this call unchecked. CDR1 ENHRY and CDR2 SYGVKD come from the germline V gene. The CDR3 sequence is 15 residues long. CDR3 amino acids: CAISERQVTVDTIYF.

The chain joins TRBV12-3 or TRBV12-4 to TRBJ1-6; checking the TCRdb D call of TRBD1 is not possible without DNA. CDR3 length: 14 amino acids. The CDR3 is CASSSDRGNSPLHF.

V and J are TRBV7-9 and TRBJ2-1; as DNA is missing, the TRBD1 call by TCRdb cannot be tested. Germline CDR1 and CDR2: SEHNR and FQNEAQ (reference sequence). There are 16 residues in the CDR3. The CDR3 spells CASSHSGRIKGDEQFF.

This chain links TRBV21-1 with TRBJ2-2; TCRdb's D call of TRBD1 is untestable without DNA. TRBV21-1 is marked as a pseudogene. The CDR3 totals 13 residues. The CDR3 here is CASIARGFGELFF.

The J gene is TRBJ2-3, the V gene TRBV30; TCRdb selects TRBD2, and the lack of DNA leaves this call unchecked. The germline gives CDR1 GTSNPN, CDR2 SVGIG (reference sequence). The CDR3 contains 15 residues. The CDR3 sequence: CAWSLAGGSTDTQYF.

The rearrangement links TRBV4-2 to TRBJ1-5. CDR3 size: 15 residues. CDR1 LGHNA and CDR2 YNFKEQ come from the germline V gene. CDR3 sequence reads: CASSQDFGSEQPQHF.

The chain uses TRBV7-2 and TRBJ2-3; absent DNA, TCRdb's TRBD2 call cannot be checked. Per the germline V gene, CDR1 is SGHTA and CDR2 is FQGNSA. This CDR3 comprises 17 residues. CDR3 in amino acids: CASSRDRTSGLRDTQYF. The full variable domain, rest sourced from reference TRBV7-2 and TRBJ2-3, is GAGVSQSPSNKVTEKGKDVELRCDPISGHTALYWYRQSLGQGLEFLIYFQGNSAPDKSGLPSDRFSAERTGGSVSTLTIQRTQQEDSAVYLCASSRDRTSGLRDTQYFGPGTRLTVL.

This CDR3 reads CASSQHGTSGYNEQFF. The chain employs TRBV4-3 and TRBJ2-1; no DNA is available, so the TRBD2 call from TCRdb remains unchecked. Germline assignment: CDR1 LGHNA and CDR2 YSLEER. The CDR3 totals 16 residues.

The genes are TRBV12-3 or TRBV12-4 and TRBJ1-1; TCRdb's assignment of TRBD1 cannot be checked, as there is no DNA. The length of the CDR3 is 12 residues. The CDR3 sequence: CASSSQGSEAFF.

The J gene is TRBJ2-3, the V gene TRBV4-2; TCRdb's D call, TRBD2, is unchecked because there is no DNA. CDR1 and CDR2 from the germline V gene are LGHNA and YNFKEQ. There are 15 residues in the CDR3. The CDR3 spells CASSQASGLTDTQYF.

The chain has TRBV5-5 and TRBJ2-1. CDR1 and CDR2 (germline): SGHKS, YYEKEE (reference sequence). The CDR3 spans 14 residues. The CDR3 sequence is CASAMTVNHNEQFF.

The chain combines TRBV20-1 with TRBJ2-1; TCRdb picks TRBD2, but there is no DNA to check that call. The CDR3 runs to 15 residues. CDR1 is DFQATT and CDR2 is SNEGSKA in the germline V gene (reference sequence). CDR3 sequence reads: CSARGLASRRNEQFF.